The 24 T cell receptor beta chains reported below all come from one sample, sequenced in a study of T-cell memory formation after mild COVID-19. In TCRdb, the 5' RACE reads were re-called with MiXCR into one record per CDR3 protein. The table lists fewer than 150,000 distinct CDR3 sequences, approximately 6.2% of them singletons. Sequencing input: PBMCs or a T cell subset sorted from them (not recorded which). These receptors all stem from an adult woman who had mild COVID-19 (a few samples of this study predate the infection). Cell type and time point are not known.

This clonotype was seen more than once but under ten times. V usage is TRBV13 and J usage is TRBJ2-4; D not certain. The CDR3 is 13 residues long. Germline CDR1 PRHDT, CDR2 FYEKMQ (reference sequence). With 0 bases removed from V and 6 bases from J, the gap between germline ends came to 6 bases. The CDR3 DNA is TGTGCCAGCAGCTTAGGCCTTGCAAACATTCAGTACTTC. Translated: CASSLGLANIQYF.

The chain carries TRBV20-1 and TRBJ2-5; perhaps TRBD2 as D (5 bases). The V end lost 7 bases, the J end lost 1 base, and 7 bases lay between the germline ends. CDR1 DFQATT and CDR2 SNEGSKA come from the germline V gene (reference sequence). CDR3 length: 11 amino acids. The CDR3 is CSGTAQETQYF. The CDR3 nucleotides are TGCAGTGGGACTGCCCAAGAGACCCAGTACTTC.

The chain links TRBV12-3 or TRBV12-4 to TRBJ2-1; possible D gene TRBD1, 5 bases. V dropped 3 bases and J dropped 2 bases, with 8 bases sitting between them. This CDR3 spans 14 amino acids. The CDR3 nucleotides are TGTGCCAGCAGTTTTAAGGGGACCTACAATGAGCAGTTCTTC. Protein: CASSFKGTYNEQFF.

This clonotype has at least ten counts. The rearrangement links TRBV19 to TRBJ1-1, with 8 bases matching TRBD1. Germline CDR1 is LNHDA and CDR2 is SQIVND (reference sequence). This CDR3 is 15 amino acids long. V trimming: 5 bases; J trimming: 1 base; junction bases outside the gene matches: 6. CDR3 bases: TGTGCCAGTAGTGTACGGGACAGGTCGAACACTGAAGCTTTCTTT. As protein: CASSVRDRSNTEAFF.

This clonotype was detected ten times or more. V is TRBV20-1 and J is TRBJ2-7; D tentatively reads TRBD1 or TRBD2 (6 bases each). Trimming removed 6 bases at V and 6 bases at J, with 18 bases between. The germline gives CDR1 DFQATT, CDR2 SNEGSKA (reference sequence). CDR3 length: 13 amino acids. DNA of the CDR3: TGCAGTGCAAACAGGGACTCAAGGGGCGAGCAGTACTTC. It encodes CSANRDSRGEQYF.

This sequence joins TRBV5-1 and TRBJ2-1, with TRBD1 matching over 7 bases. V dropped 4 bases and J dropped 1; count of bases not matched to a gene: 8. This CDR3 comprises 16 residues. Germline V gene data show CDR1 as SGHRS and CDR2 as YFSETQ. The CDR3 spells CASSPGQVLSYNEQFF. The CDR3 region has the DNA TGCGCCAGCAGCCCCGGACAGGTCCTGTCCTACAATGAGCAGTTCTTC.

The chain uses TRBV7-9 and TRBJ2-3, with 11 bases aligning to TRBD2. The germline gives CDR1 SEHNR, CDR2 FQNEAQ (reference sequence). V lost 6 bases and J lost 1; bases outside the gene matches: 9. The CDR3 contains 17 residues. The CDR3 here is CASRPPLAGGGTDTQYF. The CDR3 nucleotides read TGTGCCAGCAGGCCCCCCCTAGCGGGGGGAGGCACAGATACGCAGTATTTT.

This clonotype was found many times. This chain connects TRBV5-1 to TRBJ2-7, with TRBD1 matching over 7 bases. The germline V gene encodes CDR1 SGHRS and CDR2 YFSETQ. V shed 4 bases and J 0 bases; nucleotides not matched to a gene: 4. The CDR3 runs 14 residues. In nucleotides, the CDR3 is TGCGCCAGCAGCACAGGACAGGTCTCCTACGAGCAGTACTTC. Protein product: CASSTGQVSYEQYF.

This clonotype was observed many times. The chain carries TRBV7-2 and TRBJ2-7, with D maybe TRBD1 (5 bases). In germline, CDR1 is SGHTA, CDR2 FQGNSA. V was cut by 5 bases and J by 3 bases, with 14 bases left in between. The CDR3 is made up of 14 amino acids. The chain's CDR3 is CASSDNWGSYEQYF. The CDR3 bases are TGTGCCAGCAGCGATAATTGGGGCAGCTACGAGCAGTACTTC.

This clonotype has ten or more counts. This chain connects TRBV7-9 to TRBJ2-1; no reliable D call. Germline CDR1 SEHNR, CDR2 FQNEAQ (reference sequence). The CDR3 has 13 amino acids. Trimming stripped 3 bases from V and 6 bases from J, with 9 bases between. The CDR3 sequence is CASSFDVGNEQFF. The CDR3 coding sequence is TGTGCCAGCAGCTTCGACGTAGGCAATGAGCAGTTCTTC.

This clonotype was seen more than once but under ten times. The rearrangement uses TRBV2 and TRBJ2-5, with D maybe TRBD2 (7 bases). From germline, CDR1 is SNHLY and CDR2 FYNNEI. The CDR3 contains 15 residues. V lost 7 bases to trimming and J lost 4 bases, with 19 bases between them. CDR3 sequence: CASTSSEGGRETQYF. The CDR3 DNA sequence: TGTGCCAGCACCTCCTCCGAGGGGGGGCGAGAGACCCAGTACTTC.

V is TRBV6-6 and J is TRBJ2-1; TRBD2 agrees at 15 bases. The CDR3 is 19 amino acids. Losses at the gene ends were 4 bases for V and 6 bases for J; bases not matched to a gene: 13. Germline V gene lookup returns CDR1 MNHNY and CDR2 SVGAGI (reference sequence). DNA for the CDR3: TGTGCCAGCAGTTCGACGAGGACTAGCGGGAGGGCACGGGGCAATGAGCAGTTCTTC. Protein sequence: CASSSTRTSGRARGNEQFF.

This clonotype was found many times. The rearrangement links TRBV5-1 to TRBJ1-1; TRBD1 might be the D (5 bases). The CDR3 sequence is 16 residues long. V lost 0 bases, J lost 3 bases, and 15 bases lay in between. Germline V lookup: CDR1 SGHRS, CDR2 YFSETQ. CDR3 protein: CASSLGGGGRYTEAFF. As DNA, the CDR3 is TGCGCCAGCAGCTTGGGAGGTGGGGGTCGGTACACTGAAGCTTTCTTT.

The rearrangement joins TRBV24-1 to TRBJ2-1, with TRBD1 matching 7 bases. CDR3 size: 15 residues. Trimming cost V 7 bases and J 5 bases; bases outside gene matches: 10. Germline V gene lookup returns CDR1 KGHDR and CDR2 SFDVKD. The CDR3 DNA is TGTGCCACCAGCAACCGGGACAGACGCCACAATGAGCAGTTCTTC. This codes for CATSNRDRRHNEQFF.

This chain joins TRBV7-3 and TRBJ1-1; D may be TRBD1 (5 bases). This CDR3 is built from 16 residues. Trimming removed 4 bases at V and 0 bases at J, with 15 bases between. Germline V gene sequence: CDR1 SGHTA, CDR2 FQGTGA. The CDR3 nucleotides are TGTGCCAGCAGCTCAATTCCGGGACCCGTGAACACTGAAGCTTTCTTT. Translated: CASSSIPGPVNTEAFF.

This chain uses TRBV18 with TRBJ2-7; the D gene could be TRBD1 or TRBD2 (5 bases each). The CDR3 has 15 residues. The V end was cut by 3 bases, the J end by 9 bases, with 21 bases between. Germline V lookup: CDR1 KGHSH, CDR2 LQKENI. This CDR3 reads CASSPKEGRGSRQYF. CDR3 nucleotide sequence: TGTGCCAGCTCACCGAAAGAGGGAAGGGGAAGTCGGCAGTACTTC.

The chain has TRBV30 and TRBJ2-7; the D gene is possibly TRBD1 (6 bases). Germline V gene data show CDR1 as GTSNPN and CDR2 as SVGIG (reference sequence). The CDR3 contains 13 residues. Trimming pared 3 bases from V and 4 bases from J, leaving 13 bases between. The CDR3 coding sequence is TGTGCCTGGAGCGGGACACCGACTTACGAGCAGTACTTC. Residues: CAWSGTPTYEQYF.

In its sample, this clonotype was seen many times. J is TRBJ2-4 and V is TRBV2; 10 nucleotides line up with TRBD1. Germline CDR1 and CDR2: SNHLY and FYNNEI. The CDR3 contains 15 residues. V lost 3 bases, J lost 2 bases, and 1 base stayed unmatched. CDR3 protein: CASSEDRGTKNIQYF. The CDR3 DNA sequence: TGTGCCAGCAGTGAGGACAGGGGGACCAAAAACATTCAGTACTTC.

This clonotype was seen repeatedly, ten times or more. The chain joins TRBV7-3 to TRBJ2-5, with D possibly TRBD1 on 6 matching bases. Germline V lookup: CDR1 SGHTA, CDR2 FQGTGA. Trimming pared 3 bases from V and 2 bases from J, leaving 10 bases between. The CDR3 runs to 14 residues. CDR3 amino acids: CASSLLGGQETQYF. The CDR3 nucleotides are TGTGCCAGCAGCTTGTTAGGGGGACAAGAGACCCAGTACTTC.

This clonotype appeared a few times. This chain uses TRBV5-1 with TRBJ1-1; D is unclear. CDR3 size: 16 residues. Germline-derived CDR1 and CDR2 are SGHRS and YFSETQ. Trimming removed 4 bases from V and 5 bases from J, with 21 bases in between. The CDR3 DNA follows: TGCGCCAGCAGCCCCCGTACCCCCCAGGTGAGGACTGAAGCTTTCTTT. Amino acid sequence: CASSPRTPQVRTEAFF.

The CDR3 coding sequence is TGTGCCAGCAGCCAAGACGACAGGGCCGAGCAGTACTTC. Encoded protein: CASSQDDRAEQYF. This chain joins TRBV3-1 and TRBJ2-7; TRBD1 agrees at 7 bases. Germline loops: CDR1 LGHDT, CDR2 YNNKEL (reference sequence). The CDR3 sequence is 13 residues long. V lost 0 bases and J lost 6; bases outside the gene matches: 2.

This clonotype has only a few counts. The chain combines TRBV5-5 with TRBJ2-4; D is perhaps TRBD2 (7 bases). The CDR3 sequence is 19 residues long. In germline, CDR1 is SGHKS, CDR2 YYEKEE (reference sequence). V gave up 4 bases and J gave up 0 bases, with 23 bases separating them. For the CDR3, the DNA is TGTGCCAGCAGCCTCTGGGGGGGCTCCGTGGGTCGAGCCAAAAACATTCAGTACTTC. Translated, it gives CASSLWGGSVGRAKNIQYF.

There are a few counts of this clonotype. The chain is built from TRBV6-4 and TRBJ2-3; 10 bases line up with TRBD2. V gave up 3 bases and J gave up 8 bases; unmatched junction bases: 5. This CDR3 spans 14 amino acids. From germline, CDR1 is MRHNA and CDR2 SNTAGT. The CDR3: CASSEAGGRGTQYF. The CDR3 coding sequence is TGTGCCAGCAGTGAAGCGGGAGGGAGAGGTACGCAGTATTTT.

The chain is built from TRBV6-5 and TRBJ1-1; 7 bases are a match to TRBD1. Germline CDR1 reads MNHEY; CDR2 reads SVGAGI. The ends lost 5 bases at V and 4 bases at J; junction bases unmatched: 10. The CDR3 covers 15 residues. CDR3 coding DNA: TGTGCCAGCAGTGGCGATTCTTCAGGGGGCACTGAAGCTTTCTTT. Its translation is CASSGDSSGGTEAFF.